This T cell receptor beta chain was sequenced for a study of control samples from healthy donors and cancer patients. Repertoires were generated with immunoSEQ multiplex PCR, while TCRdb's copy carries only in-frame clones and drops some. The table shows 95,000 to 150,000 clones, with around 90% occurring only once. The CDR3 extends over 15 amino acids. Trimming cost V 1 base and J 3 bases, with 9 bases left between them. Germline V gene lookup returns CDR1 MGHRA and CDR2 YSYEKL. The sequence was collected from a man aged 45-60 years in good health. The chain couples TRBV4-1 to TRBJ1-4, with D perhaps matching TRBD1 (6 bases). The specimen was blood. This CDR3 is CASSQVRGANEKLFF. In DNA form, the CDR3 reads TGCGCCAGCAGCCAAGTAAGGGGGGCTAATGAAAAACTGTTTTTT.